This T cell receptor beta chain was profiled in a study of shared clonotypes between healthy human individuals. Study details: Three plates each covered CD4 naive and memory; CD8 naive two, CD8 memory one. General study results and limits: Clonotypes that were shared across a handful of donors made up roughly 5% of naive CD4 clonotypes.

Deep was the level used in running the assay. The table came from immunoSEQ multiplex PCR; TCRdb's copy has only in-frame clones and leaves some out. The sample shows approximately 110,000 clones, 67% of them seen only once. This clone turned up a few times. The target antigen is unknown. CD8 memory fractions consisted of CD45RO+ and CCR7-negative CD45RA+ TemRA cells together. CDR1 and CDR2 from the germline V gene are SEHNR and FQNEAQ (reference sequence). V was pared by 2 bases and J by 6 bases, with 11 bases between. This CDR3 spans 14 amino acids. This clonotype was sampled from a woman aged 25 to 39 in good health. The chain combines TRBV7-9 with TRBJ1-5, with D unresolved. Sequencing was done on a sample of memory CD8+ T cells sorted from blood. This sample's subset: CD45RO+ cells pooled with CCR7-negative TemRA cells. Here the CDR3 reads CASSLSESAQPQHF. Here the CDR3 DNA reads TGTGCCAGCAGCTTATCAGAGTCAGCTCAGCCCCAGCATTTT.